The 32 T cell receptor beta chains given below trace back to one sample, sequenced in a study of cytomegalovirus exposure and HLA in healthy donors. Researchers ran the PCR with 60 Vbeta and 13 Jbeta primers. Some clones are missing from TCRdb's copy, which holds only in-frame ones; the method was immunoSEQ multiplex PCR. The sample gives approximately 190,000 clones, roughly 76% of which show up once; roughly 6.7% is in the top ten. The specimen sequenced was PBMCs. The receptor source for this set is a man aged 35 to 55 in good health and CMV-seropositive.

The chain joins TRBV6-5 to TRBJ2-4; 7 positions match TRBD1. Germline CDR1 MNHEY, CDR2 SVGAGI. This CDR3 contains 12 residues. With V trimmed by 10 bases and J by 7 bases, 7 bases remained unmatched. CDR3 sequence: CATTTGSNIQYF. CDR3 nucleotides: TGTGCCACGACGACAGGGTCGAACATTCAGTACTTC.

The rearrangement uses TRBV6-5 and TRBJ1-4, with 10 bases fitting TRBD1. J gave up 8 bases and V 9 bases, and 9 bases lay outside the gene matches. CDR3 length equals 14 residues. Per germline, CDR1 MNHEY and CDR2 SVGAGI. The CDR3: CASKAGTGEEKLFF. CDR3 sequence (DNA): TGTGCCAGTAAAGCCGGGACAGGGGAAGAAAAACTGTTTTTT.

V usage is TRBV2 and J usage is TRBJ2-7, with TRBD2 matching 9 bases. CDR3 length: 15 amino acids. Looked up from germline, CDR1 is SNHLY and CDR2 is FYNNEI. The J segment lost 6 bases and the V segment lost 6 bases, leaving 12 bases of the junction unmatched. CDR3 nucleotide sequence: TGTGCCAGCAGCGCTTTGCGGGGGGGCACCTCCGAGCAGTACTTC. Amino acid sequence: CASSALRGGTSEQYF.

This clone was seen a handful of times. The V gene is TRBV4-2, the J gene TRBJ2-3; D is perhaps TRBD2 (6 bases). CDR3 length equals 15 residues. Germline-derived CDR1 and CDR2 are LGHNA and YNFKEQ. V was clipped by 2 bases and J by 3 bases, with 12 bases between them. Written as DNA, the CDR3 is TGTGCCAGCAGCCAACTCTCCGGGGGAACAGATACGCAGTATTTT. This gives the protein CASSQLSGGTDTQYF.

For the CDR3, the DNA is TGTGCCACCAGCAGAGATCGACTAGCCGTCCACGAGCAGTACTTC. This sequence encodes CATSRDRLAVHEQYF. This sequence joins TRBV15 and TRBJ2-7, with 7 bases identical to TRBD2. The V segment lost 0 bases and the J segment 5 bases; nucleotides outside the gene matches: 7. This CDR3 comprises 15 residues. Germline CDR1 and CDR2: LNHNV and YYDKDF (reference sequence).

The chain combines TRBV9 with TRBJ2-1; 8 bases are a match to TRBD2. V gave up 0 bases and J gave up 8 bases; unmatched junction bases: 10. The CDR3 covers 16 residues. CDR1 and CDR2 (germline): SGDLS, YYNGEE. The CDR3 region has the DNA TGTGCCAGCAGCGTAGGGCGGGGGGCCCTACGTCATGAGCAGTTCTTC. This sequence encodes CASSVGRGALRHEQFF.

V gene TRBV7-9 combines with J gene TRBJ2-5, with 8 bases identical to TRBD1. Germline V gene data show CDR1 as SEHNR and CDR2 as FQNEAQ (reference sequence). The junction had 6 bases not matched to a gene; V was cut back by 4 bases and J by 5 bases. This CDR3 has 14 amino acids. The CDR3, as DNA: TGTGCCAGCAGCTCGCGACAGGGGCGGGAGACCCAGTACTTC. It specifies CASSSRQGRETQYF.

Only a few counts were recorded for this clone. The chain uses TRBV18 and TRBJ2-5; 8 nucleotides agree with TRBD2. V was pared by 4 bases and J by 5 bases, with 15 bases of the junction left unmatched. The CDR3 consists of 17 residues. Germline assignment: CDR1 KGHSH and CDR2 LQKENI. Here the CDR3 reads CASSQIRSGGVRETQYF. Here the CDR3 DNA reads TGTGCCAGCTCACAAATTAGGAGCGGGGGAGTTCGTGAGACCCAGTACTTC. The full variable domain, completed using reference TRBV18 and TRBJ2-5, is NAGVMQNPRHLVRRRGQEARLRCSPMKGHSHVYWYRQLPEEGLKFMVYLQKENIIDESGMPKERFSAEFPKEGPSILRIQQVVRGDSAAYFCASSQIRSGGVRETQYFGPGTRLLVL.

The sample holds a few counts of this clone. V gene TRBV30 combines with J gene TRBJ2-3; D unclear. The CDR3 is 11 amino acids. Trimming stripped 3 bases from V and 6 bases from J, with 7 bases between. Per germline, CDR1 GTSNPN and CDR2 SVGIG (reference sequence). The CDR3 is CAWRAWDTQYF. The CDR3 nucleotides are TGTGCCTGGAGGGCCTGGGATACGCAGTATTTT.

The gene calls are TRBV28 and TRBJ1-3; unclear D gene. Trimming removed 7 bases from V and 4 bases from J, with 8 bases in between. Germline V gene lookup returns CDR1 MDHEN and CDR2 SYDVKM. The CDR3 has 12 amino acids. The CDR3 spells CASTRVGNTIYF. CDR3 coding DNA: TGTGCCAGCACGAGGGTGGGAAACACCATATATTTT.

The genes are TRBV5-6 and TRBJ1-4; D not resolved. In germline, CDR1 is SGHDT, CDR2 YYEEEE. This CDR3 comprises 13 residues. V gave up 2 bases and J gave up 7 bases, with 9 bases separating them. For the CDR3, the DNA is TGTGCCAGCAGCTTAGAGGAGGGTGAAAAACTGTTTTTT. It codes for CASSLEEGEKLFF. The full variable domain, its missing parts supplied by reference TRBV5-6 and TRBJ1-4, is DAGVTQSPTHLIKTRGQQVTLRCSPKSGHDTVSWYQQALGQGPQFIFQYYEEEERQRGNFPDRFSGHQFPNYSSELNVNALLLGDSALYLCASSLEEGEKLFFGSGTQLSVL.

The chain is built from TRBV5-6 and TRBJ2-5, with a possible D match to TRBD1 (6 bases). The ends were cut back, 5 bases at V and 5 bases at J, with 13 bases in the middle. This CDR3 spans 13 amino acids. Germline loops: CDR1 SGHDT, CDR2 YYEEEE. The chain's CDR3 is CASRSRGPETQYF. The CDR3 DNA reads as TGTGCCAGCAGGTCCAGGGGCCCGGAGACCCAGTACTTC.

The chain couples TRBV5-1 to TRBJ2-7; 9 bases map to TRBD1. The length of the CDR3 is 15 residues. Germline V CDR1 and CDR2: SGHRS, YFSETQ. V trimming: 3 bases; J trimming: 2 bases; junction bases outside the gene matches: 6. The CDR3 nucleotides are TGCGCCAGCAGCTCTGGACAGGGGAGCCCCTACGAGCAGTACTTC. This encodes CASSSGQGSPYEQYF.

CDR3 residues: CASSQGGWRNPEQFF. DNA of the CDR3: TGCGCCAGCAGCCAAGGAGGCTGGAGGAATCCAGAGCAGTTCTTC. J is TRBJ2-1 and V is TRBV4-1, with TRBD2 as a possible D gene (5 bases). V lost 1 base and J lost 10, with 17 bases in between. CDR1 is MGHRA, CDR2 YSYEKL, per germline. The CDR3 runs to 15 residues.

This chain links TRBV10-1 with TRBJ2-5; TRBD1 agrees at 7 bases. The CDR3 covers 15 residues. The germline V gene encodes CDR1 WNHNN and CDR2 SYGVQD (reference sequence). The J segment lost 3 bases and the V segment lost 6 bases, leaving 10 bases of the junction unmatched. Here the CDR3 DNA reads TGCGCCAGCAGCATATGCGTAACAGGGGAAGAGACCCAGTACTTC. It yields the protein CASSICVTGEETQYF.

The rearrangement links TRBV15 to TRBJ2-2; D not certain. Trimming cost V 6 bases and J 2 bases, with 4 bases left between them. The CDR3 runs to 12 residues. Germline values: CDR1 LNHNV, CDR2 YYDKDF (reference sequence). The CDR3 coding sequence is TGTGCCACCAGTCTTAACACCGGGGAGCTGTTTTTT. Translating gives CATSLNTGELFF.

The chain carries TRBV14 and TRBJ2-7; 12 bases are a match to TRBD1. Germline CDR1 and CDR2: SGHDN and FVKESK. V gave up 4 bases and J gave up 6 bases; unmatched junction bases: 7. CDR3 length equals 15 residues. In nucleotides, the CDR3 is TGTGCCAGCAGCCGGGGACAGGGGGCACTTCGCGAGCAGTACTTC. Translating it yields CASSRGQGALREQYF.

The gene calls are TRBV5-1 and TRBJ2-7; TRBD2 matches at 10 bases. The germline V gene encodes CDR1 SGHRS and CDR2 YFSETQ. Trimming took 3 bases from V and 6 from J; bases not matched to a gene: 9. This CDR3 has 15 residues. CDR3 in amino acids: CASSSLAGGTSEQYF. CDR3 sequence (DNA): TGCGCCAGCAGCTCTTTAGCGGGGGGTACGTCCGAGCAGTACTTC.

The CDR3 sequence: CASSPVGQGYEQYF. In DNA form, the CDR3 reads TGCGCCAGCAGCCCGGTGGGACAGGGCTACGAGCAGTACTTC. The chain links TRBV4-3 to TRBJ2-7, with 9 bases lining up with TRBD1. The V segment lost 4 bases and the J segment 3 bases; nucleotides outside the gene matches: 4. Germline values: CDR1 LGHNA, CDR2 YSLEER. CDR3 length: 14 residues.

The chain joins TRBV4-3 to TRBJ2-1; 13 bases are a match to TRBD2. Germline loops: CDR1 LGHNA, CDR2 YSLEER. The CDR3 length is 16 residues. V was pared by 0 bases and J by 8 bases, with 4 bases of the junction left unmatched. The DNA for the CDR3 is TGCGCCAGCAGCCAAGATCGACTAGCGGGGGGTCATGAGCAGTTCTTC. Translating it yields CASSQDRLAGGHEQFF.

The chain is built from TRBV25-1 and TRBJ1-4; 7 bases line up with TRBD1. J was trimmed by 0 bases and V by 6 bases; bases with no gene match: 10. The germline gives CDR1 MGHDK, CDR2 SYGVNS. The CDR3 consists of 17 residues. As DNA, the CDR3 is TGTGCCAGCAGCCCCCGGACAGGAAGTCCAACTAATGAAAAACTGTTTTTT. Protein: CASSPRTGSPTNEKLFF. The variable domain in full, with the rest retrieved from reference TRBV25-1 and TRBJ1-4, is EADIYQTPRYLVIGTGKKITLECSQTMGHDKMYWYQQDPGMELHLIHYSYGVNSTEKGDLSSESTVSRIRTEHFPLTLESARPSHTSQYLCASSPRTGSPTNEKLFFGSGTQLSVL.

The chain combines TRBV6-1 with TRBJ1-2; 8 bases fit TRBD1. The germline gives CDR1 MNHNS, CDR2 SASEGT. The CDR3 extends over 13 amino acids. V lost 3 bases, J lost 8 bases, and 5 bases stayed unmatched. The CDR3 is CASSDQGADGYTF. CDR3 DNA sequence: TGTGCCAGCAGTGATCAGGGGGCGGACGGCTACACCTTC.

This clone has a single count. V gene TRBV19 combines with J gene TRBJ2-7; a possible D gene is TRBD2 (7 bases). V lost 7 bases and J lost 7, with 20 bases in between. This CDR3 contains 14 residues. Germline CDR1 and CDR2: LNHDA and SQIVND (reference sequence). CDR3 residues: CASNLGGSTGEQYF. The CDR3 coding sequence is TGTGCCAGTAACCTAGGCGGGAGTACAGGGGAGCAGTACTTC. Variable domain in full (rest from reference TRBV19 and TRBJ2-7): DGGITQSPKYLFRKEGQNVTLSCEQNLNHDAMYWYRQDPGQGLRLIYYSQIVNDFQKGDIAEGYSVSREKKESFPLTVTSAQKNPTAFYLCASNLGGSTGEQYFGPGTRLTVT.

V usage is TRBV19 and J usage is TRBJ2-5, with no clear D. CDR3 length equals 13 residues. Per germline, CDR1 LNHDA and CDR2 SQIVND (reference sequence). V lost 3 bases and J 2 bases, leaving 7 bases between the germline ends. CDR3 nucleotides: TGTGCCAGTAGTATTGCGGTACAAGAGACCCAGTACTTC. Its translation is CASSIAVQETQYF.

The chain joins TRBV28 to TRBJ2-2; the D gene is possibly TRBD1 (6 bases). CDR1 MDHEN and CDR2 SYDVKM come from the germline V gene. Deletions cut 8 bases from V and 13 bases from J, with 20 bases between. This CDR3 region has 13 residues. CDR3 sequence: CASSGGNRVRLFF. The CDR3 region has the DNA TGTGCCAGCTCTGGGGGAAACAGGGTTCGGCTGTTTTTT.

The chain recombines TRBV29-1 with TRBJ1-1; D is unresolved. The CDR3 is made up of 14 amino acids. V dropped 7 bases and J dropped 5 bases, with 20 bases sitting between them. Germline loops: CDR1 SQVTM, CDR2 ANQGSEA. CDR3 nucleotides: TGCAGCGCTTTGGCCCTTCTGGGCACGACTGAAGCTTTCTTT. As protein: CSALALLGTTEAFF.

The V and J genes are TRBV7-9 and TRBJ2-2; 14 bases agree with TRBD2. The germline CDR1 and CDR2 sequences are SEHNR and FQNEAQ (reference sequence). The V segment lost 4 bases and the J segment 4 bases; nucleotides outside the gene matches: 2. The CDR3 consists of 16 residues. CDR3: CASSSGLAGATGELFF. The DNA for the CDR3 is TGTGCCAGCAGCTCGGGACTAGCGGGGGCCACCGGGGAGCTGTTTTTT.

There are a few counts of this clone. The CDR3 protein is CASSEGQGSNQPQHF. The DNA for the CDR3 is TGTGCCAGCAGCGAAGGACAGGGTAGCAATCAGCCCCAGCATTTT. The chain combines TRBV7-8 with TRBJ1-5; 8 bases are a match to TRBD1. With V trimmed by 5 bases and J by 0 bases, 3 bases remained unmatched. CDR3 length equals 15 residues. Germline CDR1 and CDR2: SGHVS and FQNEAQ.

This chain links TRBV11-2 with TRBJ1-5; D gene unclear. The V gene lost 8 bases and the J gene lost 0 bases, with 11 bases spanning the gap. CDR1 is SGHAT, CDR2 FQNNGV, per germline. The CDR3 has 14 residues. The CDR3 coding sequence is TGTGCCAGCGGGCGACGGTATAGCAATCAGCCCCAGCATTTT. Residues: CASGRRYSNQPQHF.

J is TRBJ2-7 and V is TRBV19; 8 bases fit TRBD1. CDR3 length: 11 residues. Per the germline V gene, CDR1 is LNHDA and CDR2 is SQIVND (reference sequence). Losses at the gene ends were 6 bases for V and 5 bases for J; bases not matched to a gene: 0. The CDR3 DNA is TGTGCCAGTAGCAGGGGGCACGAGCAGTACTTC. It codes for CASSRGHEQYF.

The V gene is TRBV27, the J gene TRBJ2-1; TRBD1 might be the D (5 bases). CDR3 length: 11 residues. CDR1 and CDR2 from the germline V gene are MNHEY and SMNVEV (reference sequence). V lost 8 bases and J lost 9, with 11 bases in between. The CDR3 loop reads CASSLGREQFF. The CDR3 region has the DNA TGTGCCAGCTCCTTGGGGCGTGAGCAGTTCTTC.

The chain is built from TRBV19 and TRBJ1-2; D unresolved. Germline CDR1 LNHDA, CDR2 SQIVND (reference sequence). The CDR3 covers 14 residues. The V end lost 1 base, the J end lost 8 bases, and 14 bases lay between the germline ends. The CDR3 loop reads CASSIGGFSVGYTF. The CDR3 DNA is TGTGCCAGTAGTATAGGCGGATTCAGCGTGGGCTACACCTTC.